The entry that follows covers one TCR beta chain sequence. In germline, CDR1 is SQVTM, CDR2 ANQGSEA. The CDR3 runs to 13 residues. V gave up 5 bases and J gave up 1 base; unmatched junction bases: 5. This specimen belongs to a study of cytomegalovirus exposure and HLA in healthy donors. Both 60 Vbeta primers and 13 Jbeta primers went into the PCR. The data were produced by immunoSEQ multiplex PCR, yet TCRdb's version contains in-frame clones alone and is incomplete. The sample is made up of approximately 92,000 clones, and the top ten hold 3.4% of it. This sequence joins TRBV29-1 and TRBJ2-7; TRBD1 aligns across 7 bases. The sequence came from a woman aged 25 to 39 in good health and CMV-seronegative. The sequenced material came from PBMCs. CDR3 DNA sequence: TGCAGCGTTTCCAGGACAGGTTCCTACGAGCAGTACTTC. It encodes CSVSRTGSYEQYF.